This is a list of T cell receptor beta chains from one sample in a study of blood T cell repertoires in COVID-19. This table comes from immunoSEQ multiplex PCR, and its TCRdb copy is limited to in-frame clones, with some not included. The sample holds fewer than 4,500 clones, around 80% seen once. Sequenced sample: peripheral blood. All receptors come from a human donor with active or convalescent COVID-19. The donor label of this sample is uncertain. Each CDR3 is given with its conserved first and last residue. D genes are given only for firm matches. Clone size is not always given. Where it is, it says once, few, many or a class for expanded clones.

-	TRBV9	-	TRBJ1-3	TGTGCCAGCAGCTCAAACTCTGGAAACACCATATATTTT	CASSSNSGNTIYF
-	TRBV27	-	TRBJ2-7	TGTGCCAGCAGTCGGACATATAACTACGAGCAGTACTTC	CASSRTYNYEQYF
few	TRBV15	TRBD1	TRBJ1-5	TGTGCCACCAGCAGAACCCGGACAGGGAATCAGCCCCAGCATTTT	CATSRTRTGNQPQHF
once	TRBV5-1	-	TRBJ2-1	TGCGCCAGCAGTAGGCAGGGTGACAATGAGCAGTTCTTC	CASSRQGDNEQFF
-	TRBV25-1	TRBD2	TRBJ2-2	TGTGCCAGCAGTGAAGGAGCACTAGCGGGACAAAACACCGGGGAGCTGTTTTTT	CASSEGALAGQNTGELFF
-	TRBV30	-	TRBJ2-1	TGTGCCTGGACCGGAGGCGCCTACAATGAGCAGTTCTTC	CAWTGGAYNEQFF
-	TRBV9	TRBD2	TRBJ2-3	TGTGCCAGCAGCGTAGCCGGACTAGCGGGAGATGGGAGCACAGATACGCAGTATTTT	CASSVAGLAGDGSTDTQYF
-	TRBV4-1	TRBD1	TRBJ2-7	TGCGCCAGCAGCCCCAAAGGACAGGGCTACGAGCAGTACTTC	CASSPKGQGYEQYF
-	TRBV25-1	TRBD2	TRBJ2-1	TGTGCCAGCAGTCTGCGGGGGAACAATGAGCAGTTCTTC	CASSLRGNNEQFF
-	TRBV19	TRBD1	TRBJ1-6	TGTGCCAGTAGTATCGGGGGACCGGACAGGGGTTCACCCCTCCACTTT	CASSIGGPDRGSPLHF
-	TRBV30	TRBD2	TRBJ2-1	TGTGCCTCGACTAGCGGGGTCTCCAATGAGCAGTTCTTC	CASTSGVSNEQFF
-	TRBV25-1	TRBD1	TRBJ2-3	TGTGCCACCTCAAAACGGACAGGCGAAGGAGATACGCAGTATTTT	CATSKRTGEGDTQYF
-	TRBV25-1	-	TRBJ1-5	TGTGCCAGCCGTGACTCGGGCAATCAGCCCCAGCATTTT	CASRDSGNQPQHF
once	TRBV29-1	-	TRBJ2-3	TGCAGCGTTTCGAGGGCAGCGGGCACAGATACGCAGTATTTT	CSVSRAAGTDTQYF
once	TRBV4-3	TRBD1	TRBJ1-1	TGCGCCAGCAGCCAAGATGTGGGACAGGGGATATTGGACACTGAAGCTTTCTTT	CASSQDVGQGILDTEAFF
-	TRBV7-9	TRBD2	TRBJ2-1	TGTGCCAGCAGCTCGACTAGCGGAAGCTCCTACAATGAGCAGTTCTTC	CASSSTSGSSYNEQFF
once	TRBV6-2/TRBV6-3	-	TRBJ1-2	TGTGCCAGCACCCCTCGAGGGCATGGCTACACCTTC	CASTPRGHGYTF
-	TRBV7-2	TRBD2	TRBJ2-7	TGTGCCAGCAGCTTAGGGGGGGCTAGCGGGCCCTACGAGCAGTACTTC	CASSLGGASGPYEQYF
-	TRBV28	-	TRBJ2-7	TGTGCCAGCAGTCCCACAGGGATCCGCCGCGAGCAGTACTTC	CASSPTGIRREQYF
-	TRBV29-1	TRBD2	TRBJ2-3	TGCAGCGTTGTCGGGACTAGCGGGGCACCCCCAGATACGCAGTATTTT	CSVVGTSGAPPDTQYF
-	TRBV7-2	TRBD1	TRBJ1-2	TGTGCCAGCAGCGGGCGGTCTGTGACAGGGGAAAGGGACTACACCTTC	CASSGRSVTGERDYTF
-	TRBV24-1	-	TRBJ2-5	TGTGCCACCAGTGACCCCGGGAAGGAGACCCAGTACTTC	CATSDPGKETQYF
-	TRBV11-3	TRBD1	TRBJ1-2	TGTGCCAGCAGCCCCCGGACAGGGGGCCGTTATGGCTACACCTTC	CASSPRTGGRYGYTF
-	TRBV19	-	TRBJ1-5	TGTGCCAGTATTTCTCCTGGCAGGGGTAATCAGCCCCAGCATTTT	CASISPGRGNQPQHF
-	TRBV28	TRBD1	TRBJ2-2	TGTGCCAGCAGACGGACAGGGTCCGGGGAGCTGTTTTTT	CASRRTGSGELFF
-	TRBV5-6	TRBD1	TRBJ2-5	TGTGCCAGCAGCTTGGTTTGGTCGACAGGGGTAGAGGAGACCCAGTACTTC	CASSLVWSTGVEETQYF
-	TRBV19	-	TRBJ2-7	TGTGCCAGCCCCAAGCAGTACTTC	CASPKQYF
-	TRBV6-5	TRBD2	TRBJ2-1	TGTGCCAGCGGGCGGGAGATTATTGGGAATGAGCAGTTCTTC	CASGREIIGNEQFF
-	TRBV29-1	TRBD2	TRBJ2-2	TGCAGTAGTTGGCGGGAGACCACCGGGGAGCTGTTTTTT	CSSWRETTGELFF
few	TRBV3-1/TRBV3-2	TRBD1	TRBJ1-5	TGTGCCAGCAGCCAAGGACAGGGGGATCGGGATCAGCCCCAGCATTTT	CASSQGQGDRDQPQHF